Listed below are T cell receptor beta chains from one sample, sequenced in a study of blood T cell repertoires in COVID-19. The repertoire was sequenced with immunoSEQ multiplex PCR; TCRdb's copy has only in-frame clones and lacks some. The data contain 40,000 to 65,000 clones, 86% of them singletons. Specimen: peripheral blood. All receptors derive from a man older than 75 with acute or convalescent COVID-19. Each CDR3 is given with its conserved first and last residue. A D gene is named only where the DNA matches it firmly. Where a row states a size, it is once, few, many or the class of an expanded clone; other rows omit it.

>-|TRBV6-5|TRBJ1-2|-
TGTGCCAGCAAAACGGGGGGGAATAACTATGGCTACACCTTC
CASKTGGNNYGYTF
>-|TRBV7-2|TRBJ2-5|-
TGTGCCAGCAGCTTTCCCCGGGGGGCGGGGGAGACCCAGTACTTC
CASSFPRGAGETQYF
>TRBD2|TRBV28|TRBJ2-1|-
TGTGCCAGCAGGAACCCCGGGACTAGCGGGGGGTTGGGTGAGCAGTTCTTC
CASRNPGTSGGLGEQFF
>-|TRBV9|TRBJ2-1|few
TGTGCCAGCAGCTCCCGGGCCGGGATGCGGGGGCATGAGCAGTTCTTC
CASSSRAGMRGHEQFF
>-|TRBV6-5|TRBJ1-2|-
TGTGCCAGCAGTTACTCGAATGAGGTTTTCTATGGCTACACCTTC
CASSYSNEVFYGYTF
>TRBD1|TRBV4-1|TRBJ2-1|-
TGCGCCAGCAGCCAAAGGGACAGGGCTAATTCTGAGCAGTTCTTC
CASSQRDRANSEQFF
>-|TRBV11-3|TRBJ2-5|-
TGTGCCAGCAGCTTAGGGACAGTCCAAGAGACCCAGTACTTC
CASSLGTVQETQYF
>TRBD1|TRBV14|TRBJ2-5|-
TGTGCCAGCAGCCTCGGGACAGCCCAATCGACCCAGTACTTC
CASSLGTAQSTQYF
>-|TRBV15|TRBJ2-2|-
TGTGCCGTACGGACTGCCTTTAACACCGGGGAGCTGTTTTTT
CAVRTAFNTGELFF
>TRBD1|TRBV19|TRBJ2-5|-
TGTGCCAGTAGTATAGGGGACAGTGAAGAGACCCAGTACTTC
CASSIGDSEETQYF
>TRBD1|TRBV18|TRBJ2-1|-
TGTGCCAGCTCACCAAACTACAGGGGCTGGGGCAATGAGCAGTTCTTC
CASSPNYRGWGNEQFF
>-|TRBV9|TRBJ1-3|-
TGTGCCAGCAGCGCCACAGGTGTTGAGTCTGGAAACACCATATATTTT
CASSATGVESGNTIYF
>TRBD2|TRBV19|TRBJ2-5|-
TGTGCCAGTAGTATTCATTTAGCGGGGGCAGCGGAGACCCAGTACTTC
CASSIHLAGAAETQYF
>-|TRBV2|TRBJ1-2|-
TGTGCCAGCAGTCCTGGCCCCGGCAGGGGCTACACCTTC
CASSPGPGRGYTF
>TRBD2|TRBV7-9|TRBJ2-4|-
TGTGCCAGCAGCCTCGGACTAGCGGGGTTAGCCAAAAACATTCAGTACTTC
CASSLGLAGLAKNIQYF
>TRBD1|TRBV11-1|TRBJ2-3|-
TGTGCCAGCAGCGCCAGGGACAGGGGGCCAGATACGCAGTATTTT
CASSARDRGPDTQYF
>TRBD2|TRBV6-2/TRBV6-3|TRBJ2-3|-
TGTGCCAGCAGTTACGGAGGACTAGCGGGGGTTAGTGTAACAGATACGCAGTATTTT
CASSYGGLAGVSVTDTQYF
>-|TRBV5-6|TRBJ1-2|-
TGTGCCAGCAGCTTCAGCGTGGATGGCTACACCTTC
CASSFSVDGYTF
>-|TRBV19|TRBJ1-2|once
TGTGCCAGTAGTATCGGAGGGGAGTCGGCTGGCTACACCTTC
CASSIGGESAGYTF
>-|TRBV10-3|TRBJ2-6|-
TGTGCCATCAGTGAGCTATCCCTTGGGGCCAACGTCCTGACTTTC
CAISELSLGANVLTF
>-|TRBV18|TRBJ2-2|-
TGTGCCAGCTCGCGTCGGGACACCGGGGAGCTGTTTTTT
CASSRRDTGELFF
>-|TRBV14|TRBJ2-3|-
TGTGCCAGCAGCCAAGGAGACTTCCATACAGATACGCAGTATTTT
CASSQGDFHTDTQYF
>-|TRBV12-3/TRBV12-4|TRBJ1-1|-
TGTGCCACTCAGGGGATGAACACTGAAGCTTTCTTT
CATQGMNTEAFF
>-|TRBV5-1|TRBJ1-5|once
TGCGCCAGCAGCTTGGACAGTTATAGCAATCAGCCCCAGCATTTT
CASSLDSYSNQPQHF
>-|TRBV6-5|TRBJ2-1|-
TGTGCCAGCAGTCGTGGGGGCGATGAGCAGTTCTTC
CASSRGGDEQFF
>TRBD2|TRBV19|TRBJ2-3|-
TGTGCCAGTAGTATAGATGGACTAGCGGGGGGAGATACGCAGTATTTT
CASSIDGLAGGDTQYF
>-|TRBV7-2|TRBJ1-1|-
TGTGCCAGCAGCTTATGGGGCGGGGCCTCGAACACTGAAGCTTTCTTT
CASSLWGGASNTEAFF
>-|TRBV18|TRBJ1-2|-
TGTGCCAGCTCACCGCCACCGGGAGGGAGCGGCTACACCTTC
CASSPPPGGSGYTF
>-|TRBV25-1|TRBJ2-3|-
TGTGCCAGCAGTGAATTGAGGGTAGGAGATACGCAGTATTTT
CASSELRVGDTQYF
>-|TRBV6-5|TRBJ1-4|-
TGTGCCAGCAGTACCACGACAGCCCTTAATGAAAAACTGTTTTTT
CASSTTTALNEKLFF
>-|TRBV5-1|TRBJ2-3|-
TGCGCCAGCAGCTCCAGAAGGGAGACAGATACGCAGTATTTT
CASSSRRETDTQYF
>TRBD1|TRBV5-5|TRBJ1-1|-
TGTGCCAGCAGCCTCGGGACAGGGTTGAATGAAGCTTTCTTT
CASSLGTGLNEAFF
>TRBD1|TRBV11-2|TRBJ2-3|-
TGTGCCAGCAGCTTCGGGACAGGGGATACGCAGTATTTT
CASSFGTGDTQYF
>TRBD1|TRBV5-6|TRBJ2-2|-
TGTGCCAGCAGCTCCACCGGGACAGTGGGTCCCGGGGAGCTGTTTTTT
CASSSTGTVGPGELFF
>TRBD2|TRBV28|TRBJ2-1|-
TGTGCCAGCAGTTTATTGGGGACTAGCGGGGTGTTCTTC
CASSLLGTSGVFF
>TRBD2|TRBV15|TRBJ2-1|-
TGTGCCACCAGCCAGCAGAGCGGGGGATACAATGAGCAGTTCTTC
CATSQQSGGYNEQFF
>TRBD2|TRBV6-4|TRBJ2-2|-
TGTGCCAGCAGTAGGTGGGCTAGCGGGGGCCCGAACACCGGGGAGCTGTTTTTT
CASSRWASGGPNTGELFF
>TRBD2|TRBV5-1|TRBJ2-7|-
TGCGCCAGCAGCTTAATAGCGGGGACGACCTACGAGCAGTACTTC
CASSLIAGTTYEQYF
>-|TRBV30|TRBJ2-5|-
TGTGCCTGGACTAGTGGCCAAGAGACCCAGTACTTC
CAWTSGQETQYF
>TRBD2|TRBV29-1|TRBJ2-3|-
TGCAGCGTCCCGACTAGCGGGGGGGCAGATACGCAGTATTTT
CSVPTSGGADTQYF
>-|TRBV6-5|TRBJ2-4|-
TGTGCCAGCAGTTACTCTCGGGTGGGCATTCAGTACTTC
CASSYSRVGIQYF
>-|TRBV6-6|TRBJ1-1|-
TGTGCCAGCACGTCGGTGAACACTGAAGCTTTCTTT
CASTSVNTEAFF
>TRBD1|TRBV9|TRBJ1-1|few
TGTGCCAGCAGCCCCCGGACAGGCCTCATGAACACTGAAGCTTTCTTT
CASSPRTGLMNTEAFF
>-|TRBV7-8|TRBJ2-7|-
TGTGCCAGCAGCTTGGGACGGGGCAGGGAGGACGAGCAGTACTTC
CASSLGRGREDEQYF
>TRBD1|TRBV10-1|TRBJ1-1|-
TGCGCCAGCAGTCCAGGGGGCAGAAGGTACACTGAAGCTTTCTTT
CASSPGGRRYTEAFF
>-|TRBV5-4|TRBJ2-3|-
TGTGCCAGCAGCCCCGTCTTGGGCCGGAGCACAGATACGCAGTATTTT
CASSPVLGRSTDTQYF
>-|TRBV5-1|TRBJ2-1|-
TGCGCCAGCAGCACAGGACAGCCCGTGACTGACAATGAGCAGTTCTTC
CASSTGQPVTDNEQFF